Shown below are 21 T cell receptor beta chains from a single sample sequenced in a study of T cell responses to AZD1222 COVID-19 vaccine. The protocol was immunoSEQ multiplex PCR, while the TCRdb copy is restricted to in-frame clones and leaves out a portion. The sample has roughly 120,000 clones, approximately 85% seen once. Material: peripheral blood, obtained 28 days after the second AZD1222 dose. The receptor set was obtained from an adult who received the AZD1222 COVID-19 vaccine.

This clone showed up just a few times. V and J are TRBV13 and TRBJ2-7; TRBD1 aligns across 9 bases. The germline V gene encodes CDR1 PRHDT and CDR2 FYEKMQ (reference sequence). This CDR3 has 15 amino acids. J lost 6 bases, V lost 2 bases, and 8 bases had no gene match. The DNA for the CDR3 is TGTGCCAGCAGCTTAATGACAGGGGGACCACTCGAGCAGTACTTC. This encodes CASSLMTGGPLEQYF.

The chain combines TRBV7-2 with TRBJ2-1; 11 nucleotides match TRBD2. The germline CDR1 and CDR2 sequences are SGHTA and FQGNSA. V lost 4 bases to trimming and J lost 3 bases; unmatched junction nucleotides: 5. The CDR3 has 16 residues. The DNA of the CDR3 is TGTGCCAGCAGCTCCTCACTAGCGGGGGTCTACAATGAGCAGTTCTTC. Translated: CASSSSLAGVYNEQFF.

The chain employs TRBV7-8 and TRBJ2-5, with 9 bases aligning to TRBD2. Trimming cost V 1 base and J 1 base; bases outside gene matches: 7. The CDR3 sequence is 17 residues long. Germline CDR1 is SGHVS and CDR2 is FQNEAQ. The CDR3 sequence is CASSLVGLAGIQETQYF. DNA of the CDR3: TGTGCCAGCAGCTTAGTTGGCCTAGCGGGGATCCAAGAGACCCAGTACTTC.

With respect to this clone: This CDR3 is also generated by other DNA sequences in the sample. This sequence joins TRBV5-1 and TRBJ2-6; D unresolved. There are 17 residues in the CDR3. Trimming shortened V by 2 bases and J by 0 bases, and 12 bases separated the two germline ends. CDR1 and CDR2 from the germline V gene are SGHRS and YFSETQ. The CDR3 sequence is CASSLQPLGSGANVLTF. The CDR3 DNA reads TGCGCCAGCAGCTTACAGCCTTTGGGCTCTGGGGCCAACGTCCTGACTTTC.

This clone has just a few counts. V usage is TRBV13 and J usage is TRBJ1-6; 8 bases are a match to TRBD1. Germline loops: CDR1 PRHDT, CDR2 FYEKMQ (reference sequence). This CDR3 comprises 14 residues. After removal of 0 bases from V and 10 bases from J, the junction contained 2 bases not matched to a gene. This CDR3 is CASSLGDRGSPLHF. CDR3 coding DNA: TGTGCCAGCAGCTTAGGCGACAGGGGCTCACCCCTCCACTTT.

V gene TRBV3-1 (or the pseudogene TRBV3-2) combines with J gene TRBJ2-1; TRBD1 matches 7 bases. The CDR3 has 14 amino acids. Germline CDR1 is LGHDT and CDR2 is YNNKEL (reference sequence). With 1 base clipped from V and 7 bases from J, the junction kept 4 bases outside the gene matches. As DNA, the CDR3 is TGTGCCAGCAGCCAAGGGGCAGGGGGAAATGAGCAGTTCTTC. Translating it yields CASSQGAGGNEQFF.

The V and J genes are TRBV11-2 and TRBJ2-1; 7 positions agree with TRBD2. CDR3 length equals 13 residues. Looked up from germline, CDR1 is SGHAT and CDR2 is FQNNGV. J lost 8 bases, V lost 7 bases, and 8 bases had no gene match. The CDR3 is CASTNGGWDEQFF. The CDR3, as DNA: TGTGCCAGCACCAACGGGGGGTGGGATGAGCAGTTCTTC.

The chain carries TRBV18 and TRBJ2-1; D call uncertain. CDR3 length: 12 amino acids. The germline gives CDR1 KGHSH, CDR2 LQKENI. Trimming shortened V by 5 bases and J by 4 bases, and 6 bases separated the two germline ends. CDR3 amino acids: CASSMGYNEQFF. The CDR3 DNA reads TGTGCCAGCTCAATGGGTTACAATGAGCAGTTCTTC.

The rearrangement uses TRBV5-1 and TRBJ2-1; D tentatively fits TRBD1 or TRBD2 (5 bases each). Germline-derived CDR1 and CDR2 are SGHRS and YFSETQ. The CDR3 length is 14 residues. V was clipped by 4 bases and J by 9 bases, with 17 bases between them. Here the CDR3 reads CASSERSGPGEQFF. DNA of the CDR3: TGCGCCAGCAGCGAACGCTCGGGGCCAGGTGAGCAGTTCTTC.

This chain connects TRBV7-7 to TRBJ2-1; a weak D match, TRBD1 (5 bases). Germline CDR1 reads SSHAT; CDR2 reads FNYEAQ (reference sequence). This CDR3 is 18 amino acids long. Trimming shortened V by 2 bases and J by 0 bases, and 17 bases separated the two germline ends. The CDR3 here is CASSLTADIPISYNEQFF. CDR3 bases: TGTGCCAGCAGCTTAACCGCGGACATACCCATCTCCTACAATGAGCAGTTCTTC. Full variable domain (rest looked up from reference TRBV7-7 and TRBJ2-1): GAGVSQSPRYKVTKRGQDVTLRCDPISSHATLYWYQQALGQGPEFLTYFNYEAQPDKSGLPSDRFSAERPEGSISTLTIQRTEQRDSAMYRCASSLTADIPISYNEQFFGPGTRLTVL.

V and J are TRBV30 and TRBJ2-4; a weak D match, TRBD1 (6 bases). Germline loops: CDR1 GTSNPN, CDR2 SVGIG (reference sequence). The CDR3 consists of 12 residues. Trimming removed 2 bases from V and 7 bases from J, with 9 bases in between. The CDR3 DNA follows: TGTGCCTGGAGTTCAAGGGGGAACATTCAGTACTTC. Encoded protein: CAWSSRGNIQYF.

The rearrangement uses TRBV7-2 and TRBJ2-7; 9 nucleotides align to TRBD2. The CDR3 covers 17 residues. Losses at the gene ends were 1 base for V and 0 bases for J; bases not matched to a gene: 7. Germline V CDR1 and CDR2: SGHTA, FQGNSA. The CDR3 protein is CASSLELTSGSSYEQYF. The CDR3 DNA is TGTGCCAGCAGCTTAGAACTGACTAGCGGATCCTCCTACGAGCAGTACTTC.

This chain links TRBV19 with TRBJ2-6; no clear D gene. V lost 4 bases and J lost 2, with 9 bases in between. Germline loops: CDR1 LNHDA, CDR2 SQIVND (reference sequence). CDR3 length equals 15 residues. The chain's CDR3 is CASSTHTAGANVLTF. In nucleotides, the CDR3 is TGTGCCAGTAGTACCCACACTGCTGGGGCCAACGTCCTGACTTTC.

This chain joins TRBV5-6 and TRBJ2-1; TRBD2 might be the D (6 bases). CDR1 and CDR2 (germline): SGHDT, YYEEEE. V was shortened by 0 bases and J by 4 bases, with 17 bases between the two germline ends. CDR3 length equals 17 residues. The CDR3: CASSLVEGLQSYNEQFF. The CDR3 coding sequence is TGTGCCAGCAGCTTGGTGGAGGGTCTCCAATCATACAATGAGCAGTTCTTC.

The chain recombines TRBV15 with TRBJ2-7; the match to TRBD1 covers 9 bases. Losses at the gene ends were 5 bases for V and 7 bases for J; bases not matched to a gene: 12. Germline V lookup: CDR1 LNHNV, CDR2 YYDKDF (reference sequence). The CDR3 consists of 15 residues. The CDR3 region is CATSARDRDFGEQYF. CDR3 nucleotides: TGTGCCACCAGCGCCCGGGACAGGGACTTTGGAGAGCAGTACTTC.

The chain uses TRBV5-4 and TRBJ2-2, with 12 positions matching TRBD1. The CDR3 sequence is 18 residues long. The germline gives CDR1 SGHNT, CDR2 YYREEE (reference sequence). The ends lost 3 bases at V and 6 bases at J; junction bases unmatched: 12. The CDR3 here is CASSSGTGGGTGSGELFF. CDR3 nucleotide sequence: TGTGCCAGCAGCTCCGGGACAGGGGGCGGAACAGGATCCGGGGAGCTGTTTTTT.

This chain joins TRBV5-5 and TRBJ1-5; weak D call: TRBD1 (5 bases). The CDR3 has 15 amino acids. Germline-derived CDR1 and CDR2 are SGHKS and YYEKEE (reference sequence). The ends were cut back, 1 base at V and 11 bases at J, with 19 bases in the middle. The CDR3 sequence is CASSLLDTGHQTQHF. CDR3 bases: TGTGCCAGCAGCTTGTTGGACACCGGACACCAGACCCAGCATTTT. Full variable domain (rest looked up from reference TRBV5-5 and TRBJ1-5): DAGVTQSPTHLIKTRGQQVTLRCSPISGHKSVSWYQQVLGQGPQFIFQYYEKEERGRGNFPDRFSARQFPNYSSELNVNALLLGDSALYLCASSLLDTGHQTQHFGDGTRLSIL.

This chain connects TRBV6-2 or TRBV6-3 to TRBJ1-6; D gene unclear. Germline CDR1 reads MNHEY; CDR2 reads SVGEGT. Deletions cut 3 bases from V and 7 bases from J, with 4 bases between. The CDR3 loop spans 12 amino acids. Here the CDR3 DNA reads TGTGCCAGCAGTTATGCAAATTCACCCCTCCACTTT. Translation: CASSYANSPLHF.

This clone has just one count. The genes are TRBV5-4 and TRBJ2-2; 10 positions agree with TRBD2. The CDR3 contains 16 residues. Losses at the gene ends were 0 bases for V and 8 bases for J; bases not matched to a gene: 7. Germline V gives CDR1 SGHNT, CDR2 YYREEE (reference sequence). The CDR3 sequence: CASSLVTGLASGELFF. DNA of the CDR3: TGTGCCAGCAGCTTGGTTACGGGACTAGCGTCGGGGGAGCTGTTTTTT.

The gene calls are TRBV30 and TRBJ1-6; D is ambiguous. Germline CDR1 is GTSNPN and CDR2 is SVGIG (reference sequence). Trimming removed 0 bases at V and 8 bases at J, with 11 bases between. This CDR3 region has 14 residues. This chain's CDR3 is CAWSVKLGDSPLHF. In nucleotides, the CDR3 is TGTGCCTGGAGTGTAAAGCTCGGGGATTCACCCCTCCACTTT.

As to this clone: The same CDR3 also results from other DNA sequences found in this sample. The CDR3 DNA reads as TGTGCCAGCTCACCACCGACGCGCACAGATACGCAGTATTTT. Amino acid sequence: CASSPPTRTDTQYF. The V call is TRBV18, the J call TRBJ2-3; D is unclear. Germline CDR1 reads KGHSH; CDR2 reads LQKENI. CDR3 length: 14 residues. V gave up 0 bases and J gave up 1 base, with 5 bases separating them.